Each of the 22 T cell receptor beta chains below was sequenced from the same sample in a study of blood T cell repertoires in COVID-19. Some clones are missing from TCRdb's copy, which holds only in-frame ones; the method was immunoSEQ multiplex PCR. The sample contains around 140,000 clones, around 87% of which appear only once. The sequencing input was PBMCs or T cells enriched from blood (not recorded which). Receptor source: a man aged 55-75 years who had recovered from COVID-19.

V usage is TRBV19 and J usage is TRBJ1-6; 9 nucleotides match TRBD1. Germline lookup yields CDR1 LNHDA and CDR2 SQIVND (reference sequence). The V gene end was trimmed by 3 bases and the J gene end by 9 bases; junction bases not matched to a gene: 3. The CDR3 runs to 14 residues. CDR3 nucleotide sequence: TGTGCCAGTAGTATTGGACAGGGGAGTTCACCCCTCCACTTT. Translation gives CASSIGQGSSPLHF.

The chain couples TRBV6-1 to TRBJ2-7, with 7 bases lining up with TRBD2. This CDR3 contains 14 residues. The V gene's germline CDR1 is MNHNS and CDR2 SASEGT. The V gene end was trimmed by 0 bases and the J gene end by 4 bases; junction bases not matched to a gene: 3. The CDR3 DNA sequence: TGTGCCAGCAGTGAAGCGGGGGGGTCTTACGAGCAGTACTTC. It translates to CASSEAGGSYEQYF.

This clone was counted a few times. CDR3 nucleotides: TGCGCCAGCAGCTTCGGTTACGAGCAGTACTTC. Encoded protein: CASSFGYEQYF. The V call is TRBV5-1, the J call TRBJ2-7; D not certain. The CDR3 extends over 11 amino acids. Trimming shortened V by 2 bases and J by 4 bases, and 4 bases separated the two germline ends. The germline V gene encodes CDR1 SGHRS and CDR2 YFSETQ.

V gene TRBV29-1 combines with J gene TRBJ2-1; 7 positions match TRBD2. CDR1 is SQVTM, CDR2 ANQGSEA, per germline. This CDR3 comprises 14 residues. With 4 bases clipped from V and 0 bases from J, the junction kept 3 bases outside the gene matches. CDR3 bases: TGCAGCGTTGCTCTAGCGGACTCCTACAATGAGCAGTTCTTC. Its translation is CSVALADSYNEQFF.

The chain links TRBV10-1 to TRBJ2-1; TRBD2 agrees at 7 bases. CDR1 and CDR2 from the germline V gene are WNHNN and SYGVQD (reference sequence). The junction had 3 bases not matched to a gene; V was cut back by 1 base and J by 9 bases. The CDR3 is made up of 13 amino acids. CDR3 sequence reads: CASSEWGGGEQFF. The CDR3 DNA is TGCGCCAGCAGTGAGTGGGGGGGTGGTGAGCAGTTCTTC.

This sequence joins TRBV11-2 and TRBJ2-7, with D uncertain. Germline assignment: CDR1 SGHAT and CDR2 FQNNGV. Trimming took 3 bases from V and 0 from J, leaving 6 bases between them. This CDR3 is 13 amino acids long. The CDR3 DNA sequence: TGTGCCAGCAGCTTGTCAGGCTCCTACGAGCAGTACTTC. Protein sequence: CASSLSGSYEQYF.

This chain uses TRBV9 with TRBJ2-7, with 11 bases identical to TRBD2. The V gene end was trimmed by 0 bases and the J gene end by 7 bases; junction bases not matched to a gene: 9. The CDR3 covers 16 residues. CDR1 is SGDLS, CDR2 YYNGEE, per germline. The CDR3 spells CASSVGDSGRAEEQYF. DNA of the CDR3: TGTGCCAGCAGCGTAGGGGATAGCGGGAGGGCAGAGGAGCAGTACTTC. The full variable domain, rest sourced from reference TRBV9 and TRBJ2-7, is DSGVTQTPKHLITATGQRVTLRCSPRSGDLSVYWYQQSLDQGLQFLIQYYNGEERAKGNILERFSAQQFPDLHSELNLSSLELGDSALYFCASSVGDSGRAEEQYFGPGTRLTVT.

The V call is TRBV5-1, the J call TRBJ2-7, with TRBD2 as a possible D gene (6 bases). Germline lookup yields CDR1 SGHRS and CDR2 YFSETQ. The CDR3 is made up of 14 amino acids. V lost 4 bases and J 3 bases, leaving 14 bases between the germline ends. CDR3 in amino acids: CASSGGGARYEQYF. The CDR3 DNA reads as TGCGCCAGCAGCGGTGGAGGGGCGCGCTACGAGCAGTACTTC.

The genes are TRBV9 and TRBJ1-2, with a tentative D call TRBD1 (5 bases). Germline assignment: CDR1 SGDLS and CDR2 YYNGEE. Between the trimmed V and J ends, which lost 4 bases and 5 bases, there was a span of 12 bases. The CDR3 is made up of 13 amino acids. This CDR3 reads CASSRDRNYGYTF. The DNA of the CDR3 is TGTGCCAGCAGCCGAGACAGAAATTATGGCTACACCTTC.

The gene calls are TRBV6-1 and TRBJ1-6, with D unclear. V lost 4 bases and J 0 bases, leaving 22 bases between the germline ends. CDR1 and CDR2 from the germline V gene are MNHNS and SASEGT. This CDR3 contains 20 residues. The CDR3 DNA is TGTGCCAGCAGTGGAAGGAGGGCCCAGACTACGAGCTCCTATAATTCACCCCTCCACTTT. This codes for CASSGRRAQTTSSYNSPLHF.

The gene calls are TRBV9 and TRBJ1-1, with 7 nucleotides matching TRBD1. After removal of 4 bases from V and 1 base from J, the junction contained 13 bases not matched to a gene. Germline V CDR1 and CDR2: SGDLS, YYNGEE. This CDR3 is 17 amino acids long. Written as DNA, the CDR3 is TGTGCCAGCAGCCCCGGACAGGCCCTACCCGGGAACACTGAAGCTTTCTTT. Amino acids: CASSPGQALPGNTEAFF.

The sample holds one count of this clone. The CDR3 DNA reads TGTGCCAGCAGTGACCCGACTAGCGGGGGACACACCGGGGAGCTGTTTTTT. This codes for CASSDPTSGGHTGELFF. The rearrangement links TRBV9 to TRBJ2-2, with TRBD2 matching 12 bases. The CDR3 runs to 17 residues. V shed 5 bases and J 3 bases; nucleotides not matched to a gene: 8. In germline, CDR1 is SGDLS, CDR2 YYNGEE.

This chain uses TRBV6-2 or TRBV6-3 with TRBJ2-5; D might be TRBD2 (6 bases). Trimming pared 0 bases from V and 0 bases from J, leaving 11 bases between. The CDR3 runs to 16 residues. Germline V CDR1 and CDR2: MNHEY, SVGEGT. The CDR3 protein is CASSYSRAGNQETQYF. The DNA of the CDR3 is TGTGCCAGCAGTTACTCTCGCGCGGGGAACCAAGAGACCCAGTACTTC.

The chain employs TRBV15 and TRBJ1-1; 10 bases agree with TRBD1. The germline CDR1 and CDR2 sequences are LNHNV and YYDKDF (reference sequence). The J segment lost 4 bases and the V segment lost 1 base, leaving 9 bases of the junction unmatched. The CDR3 length is 17 residues. The CDR3 DNA sequence: TGTGCCACCAGCAGAGGACGACAGGGGGCCGCGTTCACTGAAGCTTTCTTT. Amino acid sequence: CATSRGRQGAAFTEAFF.

This clone was seen once. This chain connects TRBV5-5 to TRBJ1-3; no definite D call. The germline V and J ends were trimmed by 1 base and 2 bases, with 10 bases remaining between them. Per the germline V gene, CDR1 is SGHKS and CDR2 is YYEKEE (reference sequence). The length of the CDR3 is 15 residues. The CDR3 DNA follows: TGTGCCAGCAGCTTGTTGGGGAGTACTGGAAACACCATATATTTT. Its translation: CASSLLGSTGNTIYF.

The chain carries TRBV7-9 and TRBJ1-1; D remains ambiguous. Germline V gives CDR1 SEHNR, CDR2 FQNEAQ (reference sequence). V gave up 4 bases and J gave up 6 bases, with 12 bases separating them. CDR3 length: 13 residues. CDR3 nucleotides: TGTGCCAGCAGCTCAACCACTAGCTCTGAAGCTTTCTTT. The encoded protein is CASSSTTSSEAFF.

J is TRBJ2-1 and V is TRBV5-4, with TRBD2 as a possible D gene (5 bases). The V gene lost 2 bases and the J gene lost 2 bases, with 8 bases spanning the gap. Germline V gene lookup returns CDR1 SGHNT and CDR2 YYREEE (reference sequence). CDR3 length: 14 residues. The CDR3 region is CASSLRAAYNEQFF. The CDR3 nucleotides read TGTGCCAGCAGCTTACGAGCGGCCTACAATGAGCAGTTCTTC.

The rearrangement uses TRBV7-6 and TRBJ1-1, with D possibly being TRBD1 (5 bases). The CDR3 is 14 residues long. Germline V gene sequence: CDR1 SGHVS, CDR2 FNYEAQ. Trimming took off 2 bases at V and 5 bases at J, with 12 bases between the two ends. The CDR3 nucleotides are TGTGCCAGCAGCTTACCCAGGGTGTGGACTGAAGCTTTCTTT. It specifies CASSLPRVWTEAFF.

CDR3: CASSQTGHTEAFF. The CDR3 bases are TGTGCCAGCAGCCAGACAGGGCACACTGAAGCTTTCTTT. The gene calls are TRBV9 and TRBJ1-1, with 7 nucleotides matching TRBD1. CDR1 and CDR2 (germline): SGDLS, YYNGEE. The junction had 3 bases not matched to a gene; V was cut back by 4 bases and J by 3 bases. The CDR3 totals 13 residues.

The chain joins TRBV19 to TRBJ1-2, with a possible D match to TRBD1 (5 bases). The germline V and J ends were trimmed by 3 bases and 5 bases, with 10 bases remaining between them. The germline V gene encodes CDR1 LNHDA and CDR2 SQIVND (reference sequence). The CDR3 is made up of 13 amino acids. CDR3 protein: CASSMSGLYGYTF. The CDR3 nucleotides read TGTGCCAGTAGTATGTCAGGGCTTTATGGCTACACCTTC. Variable domain in full (rest from reference TRBV19 and TRBJ1-2): DGGITQSPKYLFRKEGQNVTLSCEQNLNHDAMYWYRQDPGQGLRLIYYSQIVNDFQKGDIAEGYSVSREKKESFPLTVTSAQKNPTAFYLCASSMSGLYGYTFGSGTRLTVV.

The chain carries TRBV13 and TRBJ2-7, with 7 bases aligning to TRBD1. Germline loops: CDR1 PRHDT, CDR2 FYEKMQ (reference sequence). Unmatched junction bases numbered 4, after V lost 5 bases and J lost 3 bases. This CDR3 has 13 residues. The CDR3 protein is CASSLDRDYEQYF. CDR3 nucleotide sequence: TGTGCCAGCAGCCTAGACAGGGACTACGAGCAGTACTTC.

The chain couples TRBV5-1 to TRBJ2-5, with 9 bases lining up with TRBD1. In germline, CDR1 is SGHRS, CDR2 YFSETQ. The CDR3 runs 15 residues. Trimming took 6 bases from V and 0 from J; bases not matched to a gene: 6. CDR3 DNA sequence: TGCGCCAGCACTGAGGGGGACAGGGACCAAGAGACCCAGTACTTC. It yields the protein CASTEGDRDQETQYF.